The next 17 T cell receptor beta chains were all read from a single sample in a study of OX40 agonist ivuxolimab in advanced cancers. This table comes from immunoSEQ multiplex PCR, and its TCRdb copy is limited to in-frame clones, with some not included. The sample yields some 85,000 clones, 91% seen once. The sample in question was CD4+ or CD8+ T cells sorted from blood, obtained in a trial of the OX40 agonist ivuxolimab. These receptors were collected from an adult with an advanced solid tumor such as melanoma, head and neck, liver or kidney cancer.

The chain employs TRBV19 and TRBJ2-3; D gene uncertain. The CDR3 consists of 15 residues. The V gene lost 8 bases and the J gene lost 3 bases, with 18 bases spanning the gap. Germline V gene lookup returns CDR1 LNHDA and CDR2 SQIVND (reference sequence). CDR3 loop: CASSPRRVLTDTQYF. CDR3 DNA sequence: TGTGCCAGTTCCCCCCGTCGCGTCCTGACAGATACGCAGTATTTT.

The rearrangement links TRBV7-9 to TRBJ2-1; no clear D. V was trimmed by 1 base and J by 6 bases, leaving 10 bases between them. CDR3 size: 14 residues. Germline-derived CDR1 and CDR2 are SEHNR and FQNEAQ (reference sequence). The CDR3 protein is CASSLGAPFNEQFF. As DNA, the CDR3 is TGTGCCAGCAGCTTAGGGGCCCCTTTCAATGAGCAGTTCTTC.

The chain employs TRBV6-6 and TRBJ2-7, with TRBD1 matching over 9 bases. The CDR3 is 14 residues long. V was pared by 6 bases and J by 4 bases, with 7 bases of the junction left unmatched. Germline V lookup: CDR1 MNHNY, CDR2 SVGAGI (reference sequence). DNA of the CDR3: TGTGCCAGCAGCCGGGACAGGGAGACGTACGAGCAGTACTTC. Protein sequence: CASSRDRETYEQYF.

Concerning this clone itself: An end of the junction does not agree with germline; a read error may underlie this. This chain joins TRBV7-7 and TRBJ2-5, with 7 bases identical to TRBD1. The germline gives CDR1 SSHAT, CDR2 FNYEAQ (reference sequence). This CDR3 is built from 12 residues. The CDR3 region has the DNA TGTGCTAGCAGCAACAGGGGTGAGACCCAGTACTTC. As protein: CASSNRGETQYF.

The DNA of the CDR3 is TGCGCCAGCAGCTTGACGGGCAGTTGGGGCACTGAAGCTTTCTTT. The encoded protein is CASSLTGSWGTEAFF. The chain joins TRBV5-1 to TRBJ1-1; no definite D call. The length of the CDR3 is 15 residues. Deletions cut 1 base from V and 4 bases from J, with 14 bases between. The germline V gene encodes CDR1 SGHRS and CDR2 YFSETQ. The variable domain in full, with the rest retrieved from reference TRBV5-1 and TRBJ1-1, is KAGVTQTPRYLIKTRGQQVTLSCSPISGHRSVSWYQQTPGQGLQFLFEYFSETQRNKGNFPGRFSGRQFSNSRSEMNVSTLELGDSALYLCASSLTGSWGTEAFFGQGTRLTVV.

The rearrangement joins TRBV5-1 to TRBJ1-4, with 12 nucleotides matching TRBD1. The CDR3 has 17 amino acids. Germline CDR1 reads SGHRS; CDR2 reads YFSETQ. Germline trimming cut 0 bases from V and 8 bases from J; bases unmatched to any gene: 8. The CDR3 reads CASSLVLSGTGGEKLFF. The CDR3 DNA reads TGCGCCAGCAGCTTGGTCTTGTCCGGGACAGGGGGCGAAAAACTGTTTTTT.

The chain recombines TRBV11-3 with TRBJ2-3; no clear D gene. Trimming removed 3 bases from V and 8 bases from J, with 12 bases in between. CDR1 and CDR2 from the germline V gene are SGHNT and YENEEA. This CDR3 contains 13 residues. CDR3 nucleotides: TGTGCCAGCAGCTTTCTCAGTTCTGGTACGCAGTATTTT. It is translated as CASSFLSSGTQYF.

The chain is built from TRBV19 and TRBJ2-1; D uncertain. This CDR3 has 14 amino acids. Germline values: CDR1 LNHDA, CDR2 SQIVND (reference sequence). The ends were cut back, 6 bases at V and 8 bases at J, with 17 bases in the middle. CDR3 DNA sequence: TGTGCCAGTAGCCCGGTGGAAGGTTCCCATGAGCAGTTCTTC. It yields the protein CASSPVEGSHEQFF. The whole variable domain, filled in from reference TRBV19 and TRBJ2-1, reads DGGITQSPKYLFRKEGQNVTLSCEQNLNHDAMYWYRQDPGQGLRLIYYSQIVNDFQKGDIAEGYSVSREKKESFPLTVTSAQKNPTAFYLCASSPVEGSHEQFFGPGTRLTVL.

V usage is TRBV6-5 and J usage is TRBJ2-5; 7 positions agree with TRBD1. Germline CDR1 is MNHEY and CDR2 is SVGAGI. CDR3 size: 14 residues. V trimming: 2 bases; J trimming: 5 bases; junction bases outside the gene matches: 5. DNA of the CDR3: TGTGCCAGCAGTTACAACAGGGGCGGTGAGACCCAGTACTTC. Protein sequence: CASSYNRGGETQYF.

The chain couples TRBV6-5 to TRBJ1-6; possible D gene TRBD1, 5 bases. The germline gives CDR1 MNHEY, CDR2 SVGAGI. The CDR3 has 14 amino acids. V lost 6 bases to trimming and J lost 3 bases, with 9 bases between them. CDR3 sequence: CASRIRDYNSPLHF. CDR3 DNA: TGTGCCAGCAGAATCAGGGACTATAATTCACCCCTCCACTTT.

The V call is TRBV6-5, the J call TRBJ2-7; the D is unclear. V was pared by 6 bases and J by 0 bases, with 12 bases between. CDR1 and CDR2 from the germline V gene are MNHEY and SVGAGI. The CDR3 totals 14 residues. The DNA for the CDR3 is TGTGCCAGCAGCCCCAGGTACGACTCCTACGAGCAGTACTTC. Its protein product is CASSPRYDSYEQYF.

The rearrangement uses TRBV15 and TRBJ2-5; 10 nucleotides match TRBD1. The DNA end is a closer match to TRBJ2-7, so the J assignment may be wrong. Germline CDR1 LNHNV, CDR2 YYDKDF (reference sequence). CDR3 length equals 17 residues. This CDR3 is CATSRDDKGQGNYEQYF. As DNA, the CDR3 is TGTGCCACCAGCAGAGATGATAAGGGACAGGGGAACTACGAGCAGTACTTC.

The rearrangement uses TRBV28 and TRBJ1-1; TRBD1 is a possible D gene (5 bases). CDR3 length: 14 amino acids. Germline V gene lookup returns CDR1 MDHEN and CDR2 SYDVKM. V shed 6 bases and J shed 8 bases, with 19 bases lying between them. For the CDR3, the DNA is TGTGCCAGCAGCCAGGGACTGCCCCCATCGGAAGCTTTCTTT. Translated: CASSQGLPPSEAFF.

The chain is built from TRBV27 and TRBJ2-7; D possibly matches TRBD1 or TRBD2 (5 bases each). The ends were cut back, 6 bases at V and 5 bases at J, with 23 bases in the middle. The CDR3 has 16 amino acids. Per germline, CDR1 MNHEY and CDR2 SMNVEV (reference sequence). CDR3 sequence: CASSSRPGTLGDEQYF. The DNA for the CDR3 is TGTGCCAGCAGCTCACGCCCGGGGACCCTAGGGGACGAGCAGTACTTC.

The chain employs TRBV27 and TRBJ2-7, with TRBD1 matching 9 bases. The CDR3 contains 14 residues. Germline trimming cut 3 bases from V and 2 bases from J; bases unmatched to any gene: 2. Germline loops: CDR1 MNHEY, CDR2 SMNVEV (reference sequence). CDR3: CASSLYRGPYEQYF. The CDR3 DNA sequence: TGTGCCAGCAGTTTGTACAGGGGGCCCTACGAGCAGTACTTC.

The CDR3 nucleotides read TGTGCCAGCACTCCGAGGTCGGTCGGAGGGCACTACAATGAGCAGTTCTTC. Translation gives CASTPRSVGGHYNEQFF. The chain uses TRBV7-2 and TRBJ2-1, with D tentatively TRBD2 (6 bases). The CDR3 has 17 amino acids. Trimming left V 7 bases short and J 3 bases short, with 22 bases between. In germline, CDR1 is SGHTA, CDR2 FQGNSA.

V usage is TRBV18 and J usage is TRBJ2-2; a weak D match, TRBD2 (6 bases). Trimming pared 2 bases from V and 6 bases from J, leaving 7 bases between. The CDR3 contains 13 residues. The germline CDR1 and CDR2 sequences are KGHSH and LQKENI. CDR3 loop: CASSPGEAGELFF. DNA for the CDR3: TGTGCCAGCTCACCAGGGGAGGCCGGGGAGCTGTTTTTT.